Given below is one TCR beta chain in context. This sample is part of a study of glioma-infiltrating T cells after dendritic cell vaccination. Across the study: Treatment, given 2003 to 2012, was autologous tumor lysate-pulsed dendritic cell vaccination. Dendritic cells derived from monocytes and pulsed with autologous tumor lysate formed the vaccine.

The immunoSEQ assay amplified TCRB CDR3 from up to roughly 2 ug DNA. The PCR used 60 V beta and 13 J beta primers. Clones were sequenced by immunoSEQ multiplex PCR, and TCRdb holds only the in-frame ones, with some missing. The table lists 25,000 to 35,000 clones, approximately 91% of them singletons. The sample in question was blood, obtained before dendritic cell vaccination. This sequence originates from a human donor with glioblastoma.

The CDR3 DNA follows: TGTGCCAGCAGCCCACTTCATGTTCAGGGGGCTCGCAATGAGCAGTTCTTC. Protein product: CASSPLHVQGARNEQFF. The chain joins TRBV5-4 to TRBJ2-1, with 8 bases fitting TRBD1. CDR3 length: 17 residues. Germline V gene sequence: CDR1 SGHNT, CDR2 YYREEE (reference sequence). J gave up 6 bases and V 4 bases, and 15 bases lay outside the gene matches.